This T cell receptor (beta chain) was captured by sequencing in a study of tumor and adjacent non-tumor tissue in lung cancer. Overall study results and limits: Normal lung showed higher cumulative top 100 clone frequency than tumor.

Three rounds of nested PCR, following a modified ARM-PCR protocol, produced the TCRbeta library. TCRdb reprocessed the multiplex PCR reads with MiXCR, giving one entry per CDR3 protein. The data show 120,000 or so distinct CDR3 sequences, 66% seen once. The CDR3 sequence is 15 residues long. The germline gives CDR1 MGHRA, CDR2 YSYEKL. Comments on this clonotype: The antigen is not known. At one end, the junction sequence differs from germline, possibly due to a read error.

No cell sorting was done before RNA was extracted from the tissue. The source material was lung tumor tissue. The V and J genes are TRBV4-1 and TRBJ2-4; TRBD2 matches at 10 bases. The source of this sequence is a man aged 25 to 45 with non-small cell lung cancer. CDR3 sequence: CASGQAGGPKNIHYF. For the CDR3, the DNA is TGCGCCAGCGGCCAAGCGGGAGGGCCCAAAAACATTCACTACTTC.